The T cell receptor beta chain described here comes from a study of blood T cell repertoires in COVID-19. Study summary: Acute and convalescent COVID-19 specimens originated in the United States, Italy and Spain.

The CDR3 covers 17 residues. V shed 4 bases, J shed 9 bases, and the junction held 19 bases outside the gene matches. Germline V gene sequence: CDR1 SGHRS, CDR2 YFSETQ. The data were produced by immunoSEQ multiplex PCR, yet TCRdb's version contains in-frame clones alone and is incomplete. Of 250,000 to 350,000 clones detected, approximately 90% appear once; the ten largest clones hold approximately 6%. This sequence was found in a woman between 35 and 50 years old who had recovered from COVID-19. Sequencing input: PBMCs or T cells enriched from blood (not recorded which). V usage is TRBV5-1 and J usage is TRBJ2-1; 7 positions agree with TRBD2. The DNA for the CDR3 is TGCGCCAGCAGCGGACTACTAACGGGAGGCCATTCCGGTGAGCAGTTCTTC. Protein product: CASSGLLTGGHSGEQFF. The full variable domain, its missing parts supplied by reference TRBV5-1 and TRBJ2-1, is KAGVTQTPRYLIKTRGQQVTLSCSPISGHRSVSWYQQTPGQGLQFLFEYFSETQRNKGNFPGRFSGRQFSNSRSEMNVSTLELGDSALYLCASSGLLTGGHSGEQFFGPGTRLTVL.